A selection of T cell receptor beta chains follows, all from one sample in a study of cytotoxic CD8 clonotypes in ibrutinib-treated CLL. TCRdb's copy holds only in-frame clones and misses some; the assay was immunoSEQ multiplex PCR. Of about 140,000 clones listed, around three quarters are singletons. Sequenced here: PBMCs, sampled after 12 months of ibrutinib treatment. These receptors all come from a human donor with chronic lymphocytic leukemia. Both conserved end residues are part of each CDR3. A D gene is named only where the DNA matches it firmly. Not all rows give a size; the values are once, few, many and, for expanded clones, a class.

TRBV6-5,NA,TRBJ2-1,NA,TGTGCCAGCAGTTACTCATCAGGCTATTCCTACAATGAGCAGTTCTTC,CASSYSSGYSYNEQFF
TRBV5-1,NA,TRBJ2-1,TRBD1,TGCGCCAGCAGCTTACAGGGGAATGAGCAGTTCTTC,CASSLQGNEQFF
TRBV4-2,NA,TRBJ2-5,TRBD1,TGTGCCAGCAGCCCGGGACAGGGACCACAAGAGACCCAGTACTTC,CASSPGQGPQETQYF
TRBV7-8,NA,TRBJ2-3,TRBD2,TGTGCCAGCAGCCCCAGGAGGCTAGCGGGGACGGATACGCAGTATTTT,CASSPRRLAGTDTQYF
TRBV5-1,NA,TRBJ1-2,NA,TGCGCCAGCAGGCCCACTCAGGGGAGTAGCGGCTACACCTTC,CASRPTQGSSGYTF
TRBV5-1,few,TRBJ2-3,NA,TGCGCCAGCAGCTATTCGGACAGCACAGATACGCAGTATTTT,CASSYSDSTDTQYF
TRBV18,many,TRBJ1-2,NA,TGTGCCAGCTCACCACCGACAGAGAGCTATGGCTACACCTTC,CASSPPTESYGYTF
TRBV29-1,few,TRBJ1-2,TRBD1,TGCAGCGTTGGGGGACAGGACTATGGCTACACCTTC,CSVGGQDYGYTF
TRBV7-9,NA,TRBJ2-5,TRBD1,TGTGCCAGCAGCTTCGGGCTTTGGGACAGGGGGCTGGAAGAGACCCAGTACTTC,CASSFGLWDRGLEETQYF
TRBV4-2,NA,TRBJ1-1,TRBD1,TGTGCCAGCACCCGCAGGGGGGTTAACACTGAAGCTTTCTTT,CASTRRGVNTEAFF
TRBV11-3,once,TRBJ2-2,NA,TGTGCCAGCAGCCCCAGAGCAGTGAGCGGGGAGCTGTTTTTT,CASSPRAVSGELFF
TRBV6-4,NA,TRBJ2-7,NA,TGTGCCAGCAGTGACGGGTACGAGCAGTACTTC,CASSDGYEQYF
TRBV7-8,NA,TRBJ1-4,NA,TGTGCCAATCCGAATGAAAAACTGTTTTTT,CANPNEKLFF
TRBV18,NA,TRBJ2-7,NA,TGTGCCAGCTCACCCCGTGCAGGAAGGGGCTACGAGCAGTACTTC,CASSPRAGRGYEQYF
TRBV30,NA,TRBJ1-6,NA,TGTGCCTGGAGTTGGCTTCCGGGGGCGAAGGATTCACCCCTCCACTTT,CAWSWLPGAKDSPLHF
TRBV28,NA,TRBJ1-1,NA,TGTGCCAGCAGTTTCCATTTGACAGGAGGGGTCACTGAAGCTTTCTTT,CASSFHLTGGVTEAFF